Listed below are T cell receptor beta chains from one sample, sequenced in a study of human T cells and chemical hapten exposure. TCRdb reanalysed the RACE reads using MiXCR and keeps one entry per CDR3 protein. There are 80,000 to 100,000 distinct CDR3 sequences in the sample; roughly a tenth occur only once, and around 3.6% lies in the top ten. The starting material was whole blood, obtained in connection with sensitization to the hapten diphenylcyclopropenone (DPC). Source of these receptors: a woman between 50 and 59 years old with alopecia areata. Some clones in this sample may be carry-over from other donors' samples. The CDR3 runs from the conserved cysteine through the conserved F or W.

TRBV7-9 CASSPAFTTGDTSTGELFF
TRBV7-9 CASSLDRGKPQHF
TRBV30 CAWSPGLAGENGQFF
TRBV28 CALAGSSNEQFF
TRBV7-2 CASSLALAGGTQETQYF
TRBV4-1 CASSQVPAGGVVSYNEQFF
TRBV29-1 CSVESSQGEGGYTF
TRBV28 CASSSLTGMPNSPLHF
TRBV29-1 CSVAGAGGGTGELFF
TRBV6-2/TRBV6-3 CASSTRGNNEQFF
TRBV6-2/TRBV6-3 CASSYAAGGNQPQHF
TRBV7-9 CASSLNNGYTF
TRBV7-8 CASSLGYGRGSEQFF
TRBV7-6 CASSPVRPGLSIAYEQYF
TRBV28 CASSLMGQGDEQYF
TRBV19 CASQGSGELFF
TRBV20-1 CSGGHHQGHNEQFF
TRBV19 CASRRLAGGFDEQFF
TRBV20-1 CSARDREEANYGYTF
TRBV29-1 CSVGTGGFEQYF
TRBV7-3 CASSLSGTTDTQYF